Listed below are T cell receptor beta chains from one sample, sequenced in a study of vaccination effects on CD4 cells after COVID-19. Assay used: immunoSEQ multiplex PCR; TCRdb lists only in-frame clones, some missing. The table has 45,000 to 70,000 clones, around three quarters seen once. No antigen has been identified for these receptors. This sample comprised CD4+ T cells from PBMCs cultured with HIV peptides, obtained before COVID-19 vaccination. The origin of the receptors is a human donor who had a prior SARS-CoV-2 infection. Each CDR3 is given with its conserved first and last residue. Each record gives: CDR3 protein, CDR3 DNA, J gene, V gene, D gene, clone size. D genes are given only for firm matches. The listing skips clone size in some rows; elsewhere it reads once, few, many or a size class.

CDR3aa: CASSQEGGGWSGNTIYF
CDR3nt: TGTGCCAGCAGCCAAGAAGGGGGAGGGTGGTCTGGAAACACCATATATTTT
j_gene: TRBJ1-3
v_gene: TRBV3-1/TRBV3-2
d_gene: -
abundance: once

CDR3aa: CASSLPGEGTDTQYF
CDR3nt: TGCGCCAGCAGCTTGCCGGGGGAGGGCACAGATACGCAGTATTTT
j_gene: TRBJ2-3
v_gene: TRBV5-1
d_gene: -
abundance: -

CDR3aa: CASGMEGKNIQYF
CDR3nt: TGTGCCAGTGGAATGGAGGGCAAAAACATTCAGTACTTC
j_gene: TRBJ2-4
v_gene: TRBV19
d_gene: -
abundance: -

CDR3aa: CASSEGVLSSYNEQFF
CDR3nt: TGCGCCAGCAGTGAGGGGGTTCTTAGCTCCTACAATGAGCAGTTCTTC
j_gene: TRBJ2-1
v_gene: TRBV10-2
d_gene: -
abundance: -

CDR3aa: CASSPYGQGNGYTF
CDR3nt: TGTGCCAGCTCACCGTACGGACAGGGGAATGGCTACACCTTC
j_gene: TRBJ1-2
v_gene: TRBV18
d_gene: TRBD1
abundance: -

CDR3aa: CASSVHPGQGPYEQYF
CDR3nt: TGTGCCAGCAGCGTTCACCCGGGGCAGGGTCCCTACGAGCAGTACTTC
j_gene: TRBJ2-7
v_gene: TRBV9
d_gene: -
abundance: -

CDR3aa: CASGRGNTEAFF
CDR3nt: TGTGCCAGCGGCCGGGGGAACACTGAAGCTTTCTTT
j_gene: TRBJ1-1
v_gene: TRBV21-1
d_gene: -
abundance: few

CDR3aa: CATSLRRTNTGELFF
CDR3nt: TGTGCCACCAGCTTGCGGCGGACGAACACCGGGGAGCTGTTTTTT
j_gene: TRBJ2-2
v_gene: TRBV15
d_gene: -
abundance: -

CDR3aa: CASSPETGRAYGYTF
CDR3nt: TGCGCCAGCAGCCCTGAGACAGGGCGAGCCTATGGCTACACCTTC
j_gene: TRBJ1-2
v_gene: TRBV4-3
d_gene: TRBD1
abundance: -

CDR3aa: CASSRTGQGANYDTEAFF
CDR3nt: TGCGCCAGCAGCAGGACGGGACAGGGGGCGAATTATGACACTGAAGCTTTCTTT
j_gene: TRBJ1-1
v_gene: TRBV5-1
d_gene: TRBD1
abundance: -

CDR3aa: CASSPPGTRNTEAFF
CDR3nt: TGTGCCAGCTCTCCACCCGGGACGCGGAACACTGAAGCTTTCTTT
j_gene: TRBJ1-1
v_gene: TRBV18
d_gene: -
abundance: -

CDR3aa: CASSYPVAGPRETQYF
CDR3nt: TGTGCCAGCAGTTACCCTGTAGCGGGACCCCGAGAGACCCAGTACTTC
j_gene: TRBJ2-5
v_gene: TRBV6-2/TRBV6-3
d_gene: TRBD2
abundance: -

CDR3aa: CASIQGTSAYEQYF
CDR3nt: TGTGCCAGTATCCAAGGGACTAGCGCCTACGAGCAGTACTTC
j_gene: TRBJ2-7
v_gene: TRBV19
d_gene: TRBD2
abundance: -

CDR3aa: CASSQTVTGELFF
CDR3nt: TGTGCCAGCAGCCAAACGGTAACCGGGGAGCTGTTTTTT
j_gene: TRBJ2-2
v_gene: TRBV3-1/TRBV3-2
d_gene: -
abundance: -

CDR3aa: CASSQYGSGEDETQYF
CDR3nt: TGTGCCAGCAGCCAATACGGATCGGGAGAGGACGAGACCCAGTACTTC
j_gene: TRBJ2-5
v_gene: TRBV4-2
d_gene: -
abundance: -

CDR3aa: CASSRPLPKPPTDLNTEAFF
CDR3nt: TGCGCCAGCAGCCGCCCGCTGCCAAAGCCCCCGACAGACCTGAACACTGAAGCTTTCTTT
j_gene: TRBJ1-1
v_gene: TRBV4-1
d_gene: -
abundance: -

CDR3aa: CAISGKGQTSGANVLTF
CDR3nt: TGTGCCATCAGTGGTAAGGGACAAACCTCTGGGGCCAACGTCCTGACTTTC
j_gene: TRBJ2-6
v_gene: TRBV10-3
d_gene: -
abundance: -

CDR3aa: CASSYLRGRSTYEQYF
CDR3nt: TGTGCCAGCAGTTATTTACGGGGACGGTCTACCTACGAGCAGTACTTC
j_gene: TRBJ2-7
v_gene: TRBV6-5
d_gene: -
abundance: -

CDR3aa: CASSLDRHDSEAFF
CDR3nt: TGTGCCAGCAGCTTGGACCGTCATGACTCTGAAGCTTTCTTT
j_gene: TRBJ1-1
v_gene: TRBV5-6
d_gene: -
abundance: -

CDR3aa: CASSPKTSQGSANEKLFF
CDR3nt: TGCGCCAGCAGCCCTAAAACGTCACAGGGTTCAGCTAATGAAAAACTGTTTTTT
j_gene: TRBJ1-4
v_gene: TRBV4-1
d_gene: -
abundance: few

CDR3aa: CASSRAGQGPVGPQHF
CDR3nt: TGTGCCAGCTCACGGGCGGGACAGGGGCCCGTTGGGCCCCAGCATTTT
j_gene: TRBJ1-5
v_gene: TRBV18
d_gene: TRBD1
abundance: -

CDR3aa: CATRDPGNTIYF
CDR3nt: TGTGCCACCAGGGACCCTGGAAACACCATATATTTT
j_gene: TRBJ1-3
v_gene: TRBV10-3
d_gene: -
abundance: -

CDR3aa: CASSQVYSPRTEAFF
CDR3nt: TGTGCCAGCAGCCAAGTTTACAGCCCAAGGACTGAAGCTTTCTTT
j_gene: TRBJ1-1
v_gene: TRBV3-1/TRBV3-2
d_gene: -
abundance: -

CDR3aa: CASSRPSLLSGNTIYF
CDR3nt: TGTGCCAGCAGCCGCCCGTCCCTGCTCTCTGGAAACACCATATATTTT
j_gene: TRBJ1-3
v_gene: TRBV7-9
d_gene: -
abundance: -

CDR3aa: CASSRDRETSGLAGVPDTQYF
CDR3nt: TGTGCCAGCTCCAGGGACAGAGAAACATCGGGACTAGCGGGAGTTCCCGATACGCAGTATTTT
j_gene: TRBJ2-3
v_gene: TRBV18
d_gene: TRBD2
abundance: -

CDR3aa: CASSAGAAGYNEQFF
CDR3nt: TGTGCCAGCAGCGCAGGGGCCGCCGGTTACAATGAGCAGTTCTTC
j_gene: TRBJ2-1
v_gene: TRBV3-1/TRBV3-2
d_gene: -
abundance: -

CDR3aa: CASSEGTNNEQFF
CDR3nt: TGTGCCAGCAGCGAAGGGACTAACAATGAGCAGTTCTTC
j_gene: TRBJ2-1
v_gene: TRBV2
d_gene: TRBD2
abundance: few

CDR3aa: CASSHSGTDEKLFF
CDR3nt: TGTGCCAGCAGCCATTCAGGGACCGATGAAAAACTGTTTTTT
j_gene: TRBJ1-4
v_gene: TRBV3-1/TRBV3-2
d_gene: -
abundance: -

CDR3aa: CASSLNNGRSDTQYF
CDR3nt: TGTGCCAGCAGCTTAAATAACGGGAGGTCAGATACGCAGTATTTT
j_gene: TRBJ2-3
v_gene: TRBV7-3
d_gene: TRBD2
abundance: few

CDR3aa: CAISETSGRANNEQFF
CDR3nt: TGTGCCATCAGTGAGACTAGCGGGAGGGCAAACAATGAGCAGTTCTTC
j_gene: TRBJ2-1
v_gene: TRBV10-3
d_gene: TRBD2
abundance: -

CDR3aa: CASSDSGVGDSPLHF
CDR3nt: TGTGCCAGCAGTGATTCAGGGGTTGGTGATTCACCCCTCCACTTT
j_gene: TRBJ1-6
v_gene: TRBV6-1
d_gene: -
abundance: -

CDR3aa: CASSPRRGWDTEAFF
CDR3nt: TGTGCCAGCAGTCCTCGCCGGGGTTGGGACACTGAAGCTTTCTTT
j_gene: TRBJ1-1
v_gene: TRBV27
d_gene: -
abundance: -

CDR3aa: CASSQLLAGGPGTGELFF
CDR3nt: TGCGCCAGCAGCCAACTACTAGCGGGAGGGCCCGGCACCGGGGAGCTGTTTTTT
j_gene: TRBJ2-2
v_gene: TRBV4-3
d_gene: TRBD2
abundance: -

CDR3aa: CASSPPGGNQPQHF
CDR3nt: TGTGCCAGCAGCCCCCCCGGGGGCAATCAGCCCCAGCATTTT
j_gene: TRBJ1-5
v_gene: TRBV6-5
d_gene: -
abundance: -

CDR3aa: CASSPSTGWYGYTF
CDR3nt: TGTGCCAGCTCACCATCGACAGGGTGGTATGGCTACACCTTC
j_gene: TRBJ1-2
v_gene: TRBV18
d_gene: TRBD1
abundance: few

CDR3aa: CASSQEWTSDPYEQYF
CDR3nt: TGCGCCAGCAGCCAAGAGTGGACTAGCGACCCCTACGAGCAGTACTTC
j_gene: TRBJ2-7
v_gene: TRBV4-3
d_gene: TRBD2
abundance: few

CDR3aa: CASSLAGSLETQYF
CDR3nt: TGTGCCAGCAGCTTAGCAGGGTCATTAGAGACCCAGTACTTC
j_gene: TRBJ2-5
v_gene: TRBV7-3
d_gene: -
abundance: -

CDR3aa: CASSMTGGAEQYF
CDR3nt: TGTGCCAGCAGCATGACAGGGGGGGCCGAGCAGTACTTC
j_gene: TRBJ2-7
v_gene: TRBV27
d_gene: TRBD1
abundance: -

CDR3aa: CASSGGTSGSATYEQYF
CDR3nt: TGTGCCAGCAGTGGCGGGACTAGCGGGAGCGCAACCTACGAGCAGTACTTC
j_gene: TRBJ2-7
v_gene: TRBV2
d_gene: TRBD2
abundance: -

CDR3aa: CASSAGTSDTQYF
CDR3nt: TGCGCCAGCAGCGCCGGAACATCAGATACGCAGTATTTT
j_gene: TRBJ2-3
v_gene: TRBV5-1
d_gene: -
abundance: -

CDR3aa: CASSFALGAGELFF
CDR3nt: TGCGCCAGCAGTTTTGCTTTGGGGGCCGGGGAGCTGTTTTTT
j_gene: TRBJ2-2
v_gene: TRBV5-1
d_gene: -
abundance: -

CDR3aa: CASSLRAGGLGETQYF
CDR3nt: TGTGCCAGCAGCTTGCGAGCGGGGGGGCTAGGAGAGACCCAGTACTTC
j_gene: TRBJ2-5
v_gene: TRBV7-9
d_gene: TRBD2
abundance: -

CDR3aa: CASSQTTGHLNTEAFF
CDR3nt: TGCGCCAGCAGCCAGACCACGGGACATCTGAACACTGAAGCTTTCTTT
j_gene: TRBJ1-1
v_gene: TRBV5-1
d_gene: -
abundance: -

CDR3aa: CSVDGSQETQYF
CDR3nt: TGCAGCGTTGATGGGAGCCAAGAGACCCAGTACTTC
j_gene: TRBJ2-5
v_gene: TRBV29-1
d_gene: -
abundance: -

CDR3aa: CASSSLRGAETQYF
CDR3nt: TGTGCCAGCAGCTCCCTTCGGGGCGCCGAGACCCAGTACTTC
j_gene: TRBJ2-5
v_gene: TRBV7-8
d_gene: -
abundance: few

CDR3aa: CASSQRGSGNTIYF
CDR3nt: TGTGCCAGCAGCCAGAGGGGCTCTGGAAACACCATATATTTT
j_gene: TRBJ1-3
v_gene: TRBV3-1/TRBV3-2
d_gene: -
abundance: -

CDR3aa: CASSLFRGSRPDTQYF
CDR3nt: TGTGCCAGCAGTTTATTTCGCGGGTCCCGTCCAGATACGCAGTATTTT
j_gene: TRBJ2-3
v_gene: TRBV27
d_gene: -
abundance: -

CDR3aa: CASSARGGTENEQFF
CDR3nt: TGTGCCAGCAGCGCACGGGGGGGCACCGAGAATGAGCAGTTCTTC
j_gene: TRBJ2-1
v_gene: TRBV5-5
d_gene: TRBD2
abundance: -